This T cell receptor beta chain was documented in a study of CD8 T cells in Susac syndrome. After extraction with the RNeasy kit, roughly 0.5 to 1 ug of the RNA was reverse transcribed using random hexamers. TCR beta CDR3 was amplified by immunoSEQ multiplex PCR. This amplification extended across 54 Vbeta and 13 Jbeta segments. MiXCR was run by TCRdb on the immunoSEQ multiplex PCR reads, yielding one entry per CDR3 protein. The sample lists about 190,000 distinct CDR3 sequences, 95% occurring once. The CDR3 contains 16 residues. From germline, CDR1 is SGDLS and CDR2 YYNGEE. V lost 0 bases to trimming and J lost 2 bases, with 15 bases between them. Overall study results and limits: Individuals included in the TCR sequencing and HLA analysis were acknowledged by the study to be relatively few in number.

Notes on this clonotype: Its antigen is undetermined.

The chain couples TRBV9 to TRBJ2-7; weak D call: TRBD2 (7 bases). The sequence was collected from a human donor with Susac syndrome. Sequences were obtained from CD8+ T cells from PBMCs. The CDR3 nucleotides are TGTGCCAGCAGCGTAGACCCGGGGGGCAACCCCTACGAGCAGTACTTC. Amino acids: CASSVDPGGNPYEQYF.